Each of the 30 T cell receptor beta chains below was sequenced from the same sample in a study of CD8 T cells in ankylosing spondylitis. TCRdb reprocessed the 5' RACE reads with MiXCR, giving one entry per CDR3 protein. The sample lists roughly 180,000 distinct CDR3 sequences, 10% to 15% occurring once. Sequenced sample: blood, either unsorted or a sorted T cell fraction (not recorded which). The receptors were gathered from a male donor with ankylosing spondylitis or in good health (not recorded which).

This clonotype was counted between two and nine times. J is TRBJ2-3 and V is TRBV18; 8 nucleotides agree with TRBD2. Germline trimming cut 6 bases from V and 4 bases from J; bases unmatched to any gene: 9. The CDR3 extends over 15 amino acids. Germline V gene data show CDR1 as KGHSH and CDR2 as LQKENI. CDR3 DNA: TGTGCCAGCTCCTTAAGCGGGAGCGGTGCAGATACGCAGTATTTT. Protein: CASSLSGSGADTQYF.

The V call is TRBV4-1, the J call TRBJ2-1; 10 bases map to TRBD2. The CDR3 totals 15 residues. CDR1 and CDR2 (germline): MGHRA, YSYEKL. V was clipped by 0 bases and J by 14 bases; unmatched bases: 10. The CDR3 protein is CASSQESGRDIIEFF. DNA for the CDR3: TGCGCCAGCAGCCAAGAGAGCGGGAGGGATATTATCGAGTTCTTC.

In its sample, this clonotype was seen many times. This chain links TRBV12-3 or TRBV12-4 with TRBJ2-2, with D perhaps being TRBD1 or TRBD2 (6 bases each). The CDR3 length is 15 residues. The V end was cut by 5 bases, the J end by 4 bases, with 14 bases between. CDR3 in amino acids: CASSPMGGSTGELFF. The CDR3 DNA reads TGTGCCAGCAGTCCCATGGGGGGCAGCACCGGGGAGCTGTTTTTT.

The chain recombines TRBV3-1 with TRBJ1-1, with unresolved D. V was trimmed by 4 bases and J by 1 base, leaving 7 bases between them. Germline lookup yields CDR1 LGHDT and CDR2 YNNKEL (reference sequence). CDR3 size: 13 residues. Here the CDR3 DNA reads TGTGCCAGCAGCCCTCCCCCGAACACTGAAGCTTTCTTT. Translated: CASSPPPNTEAFF.

This chain joins TRBV30 and TRBJ1-2; weak D call: TRBD1 (5 bases). Trimming stripped 3 bases from V and 4 bases from J, with 18 bases between. The CDR3 consists of 15 residues. CDR1 and CDR2 from the germline V gene are GTSNPN and SVGIG (reference sequence). The CDR3: CAWRDRDSGGYGYTF. CDR3 sequence (DNA): TGTGCCTGGAGGGACCGGGACTCCGGAGGCTATGGCTACACCTTC. The complete variable domain, with remaining parts taken from reference TRBV30 and TRBJ1-2, reads SQTIHQWPATLVQPVGSPLSLECTVEGTSNPNLYWYRQAAGRGLQLLFYSVGIGQISSEVPQNLSASRPQDRQFILSSKKLLLSDSGFYLCAWRDRDSGGYGYTFGSGTRLTVV.

The J gene is TRBJ2-3, the V gene TRBV19; D remains unclear. The germline V and J ends were trimmed by 3 bases and 6 bases, with 4 bases remaining between them. This CDR3 has 11 residues. The germline gives CDR1 LNHDA, CDR2 SQIVND (reference sequence). Written as DNA, the CDR3 is TGTGCCAGTAGTATGGCGGATACGCAGTATTTT. Translated, it gives CASSMADTQYF.

The J gene is TRBJ1-2, the V gene TRBV7-9; no firm D call. Germline CDR1 and CDR2: SEHNR and FQNEAQ (reference sequence). Trimming took off 1 base at V and 6 bases at J, with 6 bases between the two ends. CDR3 length: 12 residues. This CDR3 is CASSLDWDGYTF. CDR3 nucleotide sequence: TGTGCCAGCAGCTTAGACTGGGATGGCTACACCTTC.

This clonotype was seen only a few times. V and J are TRBV9 and TRBJ2-4, with a possible D match to TRBD2 (5 bases). CDR3 length equals 16 residues. Germline CDR1 SGDLS, CDR2 YYNGEE. With 0 bases removed from V and 2 bases from J, the gap between germline ends came to 12 bases. CDR3 sequence (DNA): TGTGCCAGCAGCGTAGATCGGGGTTTGACCAAAAACATTCAGTACTTC. Amino acids: CASSVDRGLTKNIQYF.

This clonotype showed up many times. The chain has TRBV6-5 and TRBJ2-7; 14 bases match TRBD2. This CDR3 has 18 amino acids. V gave up 4 bases and J gave up 1 base; unmatched junction bases: 9. From germline, CDR1 is MNHEY and CDR2 SVGAGI. The CDR3 sequence is CASSLKGLAGGGSYEQYF. The CDR3 DNA is TGTGCCAGCAGTTTGAAAGGACTAGCGGGAGGAGGGTCCTACGAGCAGTACTTC.

V and J are TRBV4-1 and TRBJ2-1, with 8 bases that match TRBD2. The CDR3 covers 17 residues. J gave up 5 bases and V 0 bases, and 9 bases lay outside the gene matches. Germline values: CDR1 MGHRA, CDR2 YSYEKL. The CDR3 nucleotides read TGCGCCAGCAGCCAAGACCGTCCAGCGGGGGCCCACAATGAGCAGTTCTTC. It is translated as CASSQDRPAGAHNEQFF.

The chain is built from TRBV2 and TRBJ2-3; 10 nucleotides align to TRBD2. CDR1 and CDR2 (germline): SNHLY, FYNNEI. The CDR3 is 14 residues long. The ends lost 8 bases at V and 5 bases at J; junction bases unmatched: 7. The CDR3 region has the DNA TGTGCCAGCCCAGTCCTAGCGGGAGTAGATACGCAGTATTTT. It is translated as CASPVLAGVDTQYF.

The rearrangement links TRBV7-9 to TRBJ2-1; 10 bases are shared with TRBD1. This CDR3 comprises 16 residues. Unmatched junction bases numbered 4, after V lost 5 bases and J lost 0 bases. Germline-derived CDR1 and CDR2 are SEHNR and FQNEAQ (reference sequence). CDR3 loop: CASSLRQGASYNEQFF. The CDR3 bases are TGTGCCAGCAGCCTTCGACAGGGGGCCTCCTACAATGAGCAGTTCTTC.

Turning to this clonotype: A junction end diverges from the germline sequence, so it may reflect a read error. The chain has TRBV2 and TRBJ1-1, with a weak D call TRBD1 (6 bases). CDR3 length equals 12 residues. Germline-derived CDR1 and CDR2 are SNHLY and FYNNEI. The CDR3 DNA reads TGTGCCAGCAGTCCCACACGCGTACAGGGCCGCTGG. Encoded protein: CASSPTRVQGRW.

This sequence joins TRBV13 and TRBJ2-2; 7 bases are shared with TRBD2. Germline values: CDR1 PRHDT, CDR2 FYEKMQ (reference sequence). V lost 4 bases and J lost 0; bases outside the gene matches: 11. The CDR3 length is 18 residues. The CDR3 loop reads CASSSTGLPRPNTGELFF. CDR3 DNA: TGTGCCAGCAGCTCGACGGGACTACCGCGACCGAACACCGGGGAGCTGTTTTTT.

This clonotype was recorded a few times. This chain connects TRBV3-1 to TRBJ1-2; D gene unclear. CDR3 length: 15 residues. V was trimmed by 0 bases and J by 7 bases, leaving 15 bases between them. From germline, CDR1 is LGHDT and CDR2 YNNKEL (reference sequence). CDR3 sequence reads: CASSQDHGGLGGYTF. The DNA for the CDR3 is TGTGCCAGCAGCCAAGATCACGGAGGCCTCGGTGGCTACACCTTC.

DNA of the CDR3: TGTGCCAGCAGCTTAATCGAGGGCACAGATACGCAGTATTTT. The encoded protein is CASSLIEGTDTQYF. V is TRBV7-8 and J is TRBJ2-3; D remains unclear. The CDR3 totals 14 residues. V gave up 2 bases and J gave up 1 base, with 7 bases separating them. The V gene's germline CDR1 is SGHVS and CDR2 FQNEAQ.

The chain links TRBV19 to TRBJ2-7; TRBD1 or TRBD2 may be the D gene (6 bases each). V dropped 2 bases and J dropped 3 bases, with 17 bases sitting between them. The CDR3 has 16 amino acids. Germline V gene sequence: CDR1 LNHDA, CDR2 SQIVND (reference sequence). CDR3 in amino acids: CASSIRGGTYLYEQYF. Written as DNA, the CDR3 is TGTGCCAGTAGTATAAGGGGCGGGACATACCTCTACGAGCAGTACTTC.

The rearrangement joins TRBV11-2 to TRBJ1-1; possibly TRBD1 for D (6 bases). V gave up 0 bases and J gave up 7 bases, with 12 bases separating them. From germline, CDR1 is SGHAT and CDR2 FQNNGV. The CDR3 covers 14 residues. The CDR3 bases are TGTGCCAGCAGCTTAGAGGGGGCGTATGGTGAAGCTTTCTTT. This encodes CASSLEGAYGEAFF.

V usage is TRBV2 and J usage is TRBJ2-1, with TRBD1 matching over 9 bases. The V gene end was trimmed by 0 bases and the J gene end by 8 bases; junction bases not matched to a gene: 5. This CDR3 region has 15 residues. Germline loops: CDR1 SNHLY, CDR2 FYNNEI. In DNA, the CDR3 is TGTGCCAGCAGTGAAGCGCTTGGGACAGGGCATGAGCAGTTCTTC. It codes for CASSEALGTGHEQFF.

The J gene is TRBJ1-2, the V gene TRBV27; D might be TRBD1 (5 bases). The CDR3 is 14 amino acids. V shed 6 bases and J shed 6 bases, with 17 bases lying between them. CDR1 is MNHEY and CDR2 is SMNVEV in the germline V gene (reference sequence). The CDR3 bases are TGTGCCAGCAGCTTGCAGGGACCCTCTGATGGCTACACCTTC. Encoded protein: CASSLQGPSDGYTF.

This clonotype was detected ten times or more. The gene calls are TRBV4-1 and TRBJ2-1; 8 nucleotides agree with TRBD1. This CDR3 contains 16 residues. V shed 6 bases, J shed 7 bases, and the junction held 14 bases outside the gene matches. The germline V gene encodes CDR1 MGHRA and CDR2 YSYEKL. This CDR3 is CASRYQPGGASNEQFF. Written as DNA, the CDR3 is TGCGCCAGCAGATACCAACCAGGGGGCGCATCTAATGAGCAGTTCTTC.

The chain uses TRBV7-8 and TRBJ2-1; 7 nucleotides line up with TRBD2. The CDR3 runs to 15 residues. Germline V gene data show CDR1 as SGHVS and CDR2 as FQNEAQ. Trimming cost V 1 base and J 7 bases; bases outside gene matches: 7. The chain's CDR3 is CASSLVAGVGNEQFF. The CDR3 bases are TGTGCCAGCAGCTTAGTGGCGGGGGTCGGGAATGAGCAGTTCTTC. The complete variable domain, with remaining parts taken from reference TRBV7-8 and TRBJ2-1, reads GAGVSQSPRYKVAKRGQDVALRCDPISGHVSLFWYQQALGQGPEFLTYFQNEAQLDKSGLPSDRFFAERPEGSVSTLKIQRTQQEDSAVYLCASSLVAGVGNEQFFGPGTRLTVL.

A note on this clonotype: The junction does not match germline at one end; this may be a read error. This chain connects TRBV12-3 or TRBV12-4 to TRBJ2-1; D possibly matches TRBD1 or TRBD2 (5 bases each). This CDR3 region has 13 residues. In DNA form, the CDR3 reads TGTGCCACCAGTTGGGACGGGTACAATGAGCAGTTCTTC. Translating gives CATSWDGYNEQFF.

This clonotype was observed many times. The chain couples TRBV4-1 to TRBJ2-7; possibly TRBD1 or TRBD2 for D (5 bases each). Germline assignment: CDR1 MGHRA and CDR2 YSYEKL. CDR3 length: 15 residues. V dropped 1 base and J dropped 6 bases, with 16 bases sitting between them. CDR3 nucleotides: TGCGCCAGCAGCCAAGTCCCGGGACCGTCTGGCGAGCAGTACTTC. The encoded protein is CASSQVPGPSGEQYF.

This clonotype was recorded a few times. The CDR3 sequence is CASSLGLENEQFF. CDR3 sequence (DNA): TGTGCCAGCAGTCTAGGACTGGAAAACGAGCAGTTCTTC. The chain has TRBV6-1 and TRBJ2-1; TRBD2 is a possible D gene (5 bases). In germline, CDR1 is MNHNS, CDR2 SASEGT. The CDR3 has 13 amino acids. V lost 5 bases and J 10 bases, leaving 15 bases between the germline ends.

A few counts support this clonotype. This rearrangement joins TRBV18 to TRBJ2-3; 8 positions match TRBD2. The germline V gene has CDR1 KGHSH and CDR2 LQKENI. The length of the CDR3 is 16 residues. Losses at the gene ends were 3 bases for V and 5 bases for J; bases not matched to a gene: 10. The CDR3 region is CASSPRGSGSRDTQYF. The DNA of the CDR3 is TGTGCCAGCTCACCCCGGGGGAGCGGGAGCCGAGATACGCAGTATTTT.

This chain joins TRBV12-3 or TRBV12-4 and TRBJ1-5; D gene ambiguous. V was trimmed by 5 bases and J by 6 bases, leaving 8 bases between them. The CDR3 sequence is 12 residues long. The CDR3 reads CASSPLAQPQHF. CDR3 coding DNA: TGTGCCAGCAGTCCCCTTGCTCAGCCCCAGCATTTT.

The genes are TRBV30 and TRBJ2-1; 10 nucleotides line up with TRBD1. This CDR3 spans 14 amino acids. The ends lost 1 base at V and 4 bases at J; junction bases unmatched: 1. CDR1 is GTSNPN, CDR2 SVGIG, per germline (reference sequence). CDR3 coding DNA: TGTGCCTGGAGTGGGGACAGGGGTTACAATGAGCAGTTCTTC. This sequence encodes CAWSGDRGYNEQFF.

This clonotype was seen ten or more times. This rearrangement joins TRBV5-1 to TRBJ2-3; 12 nucleotides align to TRBD2. J lost 5 bases, V lost 6 bases, and 7 bases had no gene match. This CDR3 is built from 15 residues. In germline, CDR1 is SGHRS, CDR2 YFSETQ. The CDR3 spells CASTAPGLAGDTQYF. The CDR3 region has the DNA TGCGCCAGCACCGCCCCGGGACTAGCGGGAGATACGCAGTATTTT.

This clonotype was seen more than once but under ten times. The chain has TRBV27 and TRBJ2-7; no definite D call. This CDR3 is built from 15 residues. V gave up 0 bases and J gave up 5 bases, with 14 bases separating them. From germline, CDR1 is MNHEY and CDR2 SMNVEV (reference sequence). The DNA for the CDR3 is TGTGCCAGCAGTTTATCTTGGCGTAAGCCAGACGAGCAGTACTTC. It codes for CASSLSWRKPDEQYF.